This paragraph covers one T cell receptor (beta chain) sequence. Its antigen is undetermined. The CDR3 sequence is 14 residues long. Germline trimming cut 5 bases from V and 1 base from J; bases unmatched to any gene: 5. Per the germline V gene, CDR1 is MNHEY and CDR2 is SMNVEV (reference sequence). TCRdb's table, derived via immunoSEQ multiplex PCR, lists solely in-frame clones and lacks some. This sample has about 94,000 clones; roughly nine tenths occur once, and the top ten carry approximately 0.48%. The sample comes from a study of graft-versus-host responses after intestinal transplantation. Study-wide results and limits: Circulating GvH clone levels at their peak were associated with HvG declines (early post-transplant).

The TCR was taken from a human donor who received an intestinal transplant. The sequences come from unstimulated CD8+ T cells sorted from spleen or lymph node cells, collected before intestinal transplant. The V call is TRBV27, the J call TRBJ2-7, with TRBD1 matching 7 bases. The CDR3 here is CASSPVTGSYEQYF. CDR3 bases: TGTGCCAGCAGTCCCGTGACAGGGTCCTACGAGCAGTACTTC.